The 16 T cell receptor beta chains in this list originate from one sample, sequenced in a study of technical replicates of blood from four donors. The data were produced by immunoSEQ multiplex PCR, yet TCRdb's version contains in-frame clones alone and is incomplete. The sample has almost 90,000 clones; 85% to 95% are singletons. Sample: T cells isolated from PBMCs. The source of these receptors is a human donor in good health.

The gene calls are TRBV28 and TRBJ2-7; TRBD2 matches 10 bases. The CDR3 runs 15 residues. Trimming removed 5 bases from V and 5 bases from J; junction bases left unmatched: 9. From germline, CDR1 is MDHEN and CDR2 SYDVKM. The CDR3 sequence: CASSRTSGPSDEQYF. CDR3 nucleotides: TGTGCCAGCAGTAGGACTAGCGGCCCATCGGACGAGCAGTACTTC.

The gene calls are TRBV19 and TRBJ1-2, with D possibly being TRBD1 (5 bases). The ends were cut back, 2 bases at V and 8 bases at J, with 12 bases in the middle. CDR3 length: 13 amino acids. The germline gives CDR1 LNHDA, CDR2 SQIVND (reference sequence). CDR3 DNA sequence: TGTGCCAGTAGTATATGGCAGGGTGAAGGCTACACCTTC. It yields the protein CASSIWQGEGYTF.

The chain employs TRBV4-2 and TRBJ2-3; 8 positions match TRBD2. V shed 4 bases, J shed 1 base, and the junction held 7 bases outside the gene matches. The CDR3 is made up of 16 amino acids. CDR1 is LGHNA, CDR2 YNFKEQ, per germline. Here the CDR3 reads CASSPFGSGGTDTQYF. The CDR3 coding sequence is TGTGCCAGCAGCCCCTTTGGTAGCGGGGGCACAGATACGCAGTATTTT.

The rearrangement joins TRBV11-3 to TRBJ1-1; 8 nucleotides line up with TRBD1. Germline V gene data show CDR1 as SGHNT and CDR2 as YENEEA. Trimming at V came to 8 bases and at J to 5 bases, leaving 1 base not matched to a gene. The CDR3 has 11 amino acids. The CDR3 sequence: CASRDRTEAFF. CDR3 nucleotides: TGTGCCAGCCGGGACAGGACTGAAGCTTTCTTT.

V and J are TRBV13 and TRBJ2-2; TRBD2 matches at 12 bases. V was pared by 4 bases and J by 5 bases, with 8 bases of the junction left unmatched. This CDR3 has 17 amino acids. CDR1 PRHDT and CDR2 FYEKMQ come from the germline V gene (reference sequence). CDR3 DNA: TGTGCCAGCAGCTCCCGGACTAGCGGGAAATCGACCGGGGAGCTGTTTTTT. Amino acids: CASSSRTSGKSTGELFF.

This clone was recorded only once. The J gene is TRBJ2-7, the V gene TRBV5-1, with 9 bases fitting TRBD1. The CDR3 contains 14 residues. CDR1 is SGHRS and CDR2 is YFSETQ in the germline V gene. The J segment lost 4 bases and the V segment lost 3 bases, leaving 5 bases of the junction unmatched. The CDR3 loop is CASSSRDREYEQYF. CDR3 DNA sequence: TGCGCCAGCAGCTCGAGGGACAGGGAGTACGAGCAGTACTTC.

This sequence joins TRBV28 and TRBJ2-1; TRBD1 matches 12 bases. Germline trimming cut 5 bases from V and 8 bases from J; bases unmatched to any gene: 13. CDR1 MDHEN and CDR2 SYDVKM come from the germline V gene. There are 17 residues in the CDR3. For the CDR3, the DNA is TGTGCCAGCAGTCCCCCAACCGGGACAGGGGGCGGGGATGAGCAGTTCTTC. This translates into CASSPPTGTGGGDEQFF.

This rearrangement joins TRBV6-1 to TRBJ2-1, with 13 bases matching TRBD2. V lost 1 base and J lost 4; bases outside the gene matches: 1. This CDR3 comprises 16 residues. CDR1 MNHNS and CDR2 SASEGT come from the germline V gene. The CDR3 is CASSEEGLAGYNEQFF. CDR3 sequence (DNA): TGTGCCAGCAGTGAAGAGGGACTAGCGGGATACAATGAGCAGTTCTTC.

The chain joins TRBV7-9 to TRBJ1-5; possible D gene TRBD1, 6 bases. The CDR3 is made up of 14 amino acids. The V end was cut by 1 base, the J end by 7 bases, with 11 bases between. From germline, CDR1 is SEHNR and CDR2 FQNEAQ (reference sequence). CDR3 amino acids: CASSLGSGAQPQHF. In DNA form, the CDR3 reads TGTGCCAGCAGCTTAGGTTCAGGGGCCCAGCCCCAGCATTTT.

The chain recombines TRBV10-2 with TRBJ2-7, with D perhaps matching TRBD2 (6 bases). The CDR3 has 14 amino acids. The germline V gene has CDR1 WSHSY and CDR2 SAAADI. Between the trimmed V and J ends, which lost 6 bases and 3 bases, there was a span of 15 bases. The CDR3 loop reads CASRNKTSYYEQYF. CDR3 sequence (DNA): TGCGCCAGCAGGAACAAGACTAGTTACTACGAGCAGTACTTC.

V usage is TRBV5-4 and J usage is TRBJ2-5, with 12 bases that match TRBD1. V gave up 4 bases and J gave up 5 bases; unmatched junction bases: 9. Per germline, CDR1 SGHNT and CDR2 YYREEE (reference sequence). The CDR3 is made up of 16 amino acids. As DNA, the CDR3 is TGTGCCAGCAGCCGCGGGACAGGGGGCTTCTTTGAGACCCAGTACTTC. This encodes CASSRGTGGFFETQYF.

The chain carries TRBV29-1 and TRBJ2-7, with 9 bases matching TRBD1. The CDR3 has 14 residues. The J segment lost 1 base and the V segment lost 4 bases, leaving 5 bases of the junction unmatched. Germline V gene sequence: CDR1 SQVTM, CDR2 ANQGSEA. CDR3 coding DNA: TGCAGCGTTGTTCGACAGGGGGGTTCCTACGAGCAGTACTTC. Protein product: CSVVRQGGSYEQYF.

This chain links TRBV5-3 with TRBJ2-7; 9 bases agree with TRBD1. TRBV5-3 is an ORF; its function is uncertain. This CDR3 has 16 residues. V lost 0 bases and J lost 3; bases outside the gene matches: 7. CDR3 amino acids: CARSLVPQGQGYEQYF. The CDR3 nucleotides read TGTGCCAGAAGCTTGGTTCCCCAGGGACAGGGCTACGAGCAGTACTTC.

The chain joins TRBV27 to TRBJ1-2; tentative D call: TRBD1 (6 bases). Trimming left V 1 base short and J 1 base short, with 22 bases between. Germline CDR1 MNHEY, CDR2 SMNVEV (reference sequence). There are 19 residues in the CDR3. DNA of the CDR3: TGTGCCAGCAGTTTATTTTTTGAGGATCGGGGGGCCCATAACTATGGCTACACCTTC. It codes for CASSLFFEDRGAHNYGYTF.

The chain uses TRBV10-3 and TRBJ2-3; 7 bases are shared with TRBD2. The CDR3 is 13 residues long. V dropped 6 bases and J dropped 4; count of bases not matched to a gene: 4. Germline-derived CDR1 and CDR2 are ENHRY and SYGVKD. The CDR3 region has the DNA TGTGCCATCAGCCTGACTAGCCCAGATACGCAGTATTTT. Its translation: CAISLTSPDTQYF.

This sequence joins TRBV7-9 and TRBJ1-2; 9 bases align to TRBD1. CDR1 SEHNR and CDR2 FQNEAQ come from the germline V gene (reference sequence). The CDR3 covers 17 residues. Trimming took 5 bases from V and 3 from J; bases not matched to a gene: 13. CDR3 bases: TGTGCCAGCAGCCCAGGGACAGGGCACGCGGAGGACTATGGCTACACCTTC. This encodes CASSPGTGHAEDYGYTF. Looking up the rest from reference TRBV7-9 and TRBJ1-2 gives the full variable domain: DTGVSQNPRHKITKRGQNVTFRCDPISEHNRLYWYRQTLGQGPEFLTYFQNEAQLEKSRLLSDRFSAERPKGSFSTLEIQRTEQGDSAMYLCASSPGTGHAEDYGYTFGSGTRLTVV.